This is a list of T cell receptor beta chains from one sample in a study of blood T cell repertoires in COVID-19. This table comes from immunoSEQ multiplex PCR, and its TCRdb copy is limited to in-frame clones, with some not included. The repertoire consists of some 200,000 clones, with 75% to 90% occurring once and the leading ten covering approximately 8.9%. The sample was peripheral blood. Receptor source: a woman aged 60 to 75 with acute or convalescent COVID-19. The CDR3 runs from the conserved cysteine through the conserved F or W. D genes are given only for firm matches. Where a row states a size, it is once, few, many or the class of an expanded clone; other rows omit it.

CASSIKGTAEAFF,TGTGCCAGTAGTATAAAAGGGACAGCTGAAGCTTTCTTT,TRBD1,-,TRBV19,TRBJ1-1
CASSLYRAGGGYTF,TGTGCCAGCAGCCTTTACAGGGCCGGTGGCGGCTACACCTTC,-,-,TRBV5-4,TRBJ1-2
CATAARGSGLNRLAGELFF,TGTGCCACCGCCGCCCGGGGTAGCGGGTTGAATCGATTGGCCGGGGAGCTGTTTTTT,TRBD2,once,TRBV27,TRBJ2-2
CASSVQGANQPQHF,TGTGCCAGCAGTGTACAGGGGGCCAATCAGCCCCAGCATTTT,TRBD1,-,TRBV2,TRBJ1-5
CASSPTGDQPQHF,TGTGCCAGCTCACCCACAGGGGACCAGCCCCAGCATTTT,TRBD1,-,TRBV18,TRBJ1-5
CASSLAPHGGYTF,TGTGCCAGCAGTCTCGCCCCACACGGGGGCTACACCTTC,-,-,TRBV27,TRBJ1-2
CASSQVHTGGDGELFF,TGTGCCAGCAGCCAAGTGCATACAGGGGGGGACGGGGAGCTGTTTTTT,-,-,TRBV3-1/TRBV3-2,TRBJ2-2
CASSPRTGANYGYTF,TGTGCCAGCAGCCCTCGGACAGGTGCTAACTATGGCTACACCTTC,TRBD1,-,TRBV9,TRBJ1-2
CASSFMAGRSWSTEAFF,TGCGCCAGCAGCTTTATGGCAGGGCGAAGTTGGTCCACTGAAGCTTTCTTT,-,few,TRBV5-1,TRBJ1-1
CASSFQNQPQHF,TGTGCCAGCAGTTTCCAGAATCAGCCCCAGCATTTT,-,-,TRBV27,TRBJ1-5
CAISFPGQTNYGYTF,TGTGCCATCAGTTTCCCGGGACAGACTAACTATGGCTACACCTTC,TRBD1,-,TRBV10-3,TRBJ1-2
CSVVPSQIGSNTEAFF,TGCAGCGTTGTTCCATCCCAGATCGGGTCGAACACTGAAGCTTTCTTT,-,-,TRBV29-1,TRBJ1-1
CASSPTSGSTNEQFF,TGCGCCAGCAGCCCGACTAGCGGGAGTACTAATGAGCAGTTCTTC,TRBD2,-,TRBV5-1,TRBJ2-1
CASSFPRGGATTDTQYF,TGCGCCAGCAGCTTTCCTAGGGGGGGAGCGACCACAGATACGCAGTATTTT,-,-,TRBV5-1,TRBJ2-3
CASSMRYLLAGSYNEQFF,TGTGCCAGTAGTATGAGATACCTACTAGCGGGATCCTACAATGAGCAGTTCTTC,TRBD2,-,TRBV19,TRBJ2-1
CAWSRRSTTGANVLTF,TGTGCCTGGAGTCGTCGCTCTACCACTGGGGCCAACGTCCTGACTTTC,-,-,TRBV30,TRBJ2-6
CASSLSVAGFYHQPQHF,TGTGCCAGCAGTTTGTCGGTGGCAGGGTTCTACCATCAGCCCCAGCATTTT,-,-,TRBV28,TRBJ1-5
CASSRTGTYEQYF,TGTGCCAGCTCCCGGACAGGGACCTACGAGCAGTACTTC,TRBD1,-,TRBV18,TRBJ2-7
CASSLSITTEAFF,TGTGCCAGCAGTTTGAGTATAACTACTGAAGCTTTCTTT,-,once,TRBV12-3/TRBV12-4,TRBJ1-1
CASSLAPSGSGEQFF,TGTGCCAGCAGCTTAGCCCCTAGCGGGAGTGGCGAGCAGTTCTTC,TRBD2,-,TRBV7-6,TRBJ2-1
CASSSGYTDTQYF,TGTGCCAGCAGTAGCGGATACACAGATACGCAGTATTTT,-,few,TRBV6-4,TRBJ2-3
CASSLSGRTDQPQHF,TGTGCCAGCAGTTTATCGGGTCGAACGGATCAGCCCCAGCATTTT,-,-,TRBV28,TRBJ1-5
CASSLGSPGEIEQFF,TGTGCCAGCAGCTTGGGTTCCCCGGGGGAAATCGAGCAGTTCTTC,-,-,TRBV5-8,TRBJ2-1
CASQSGQGNTEAFF,TGTGCCAGCCAGTCGGGACAGGGCAACACTGAAGCTTTCTTT,TRBD1,-,TRBV6-5,TRBJ1-1
CASGRTTQETQYF,TGTGCCAGCGGAAGGACTACACAAGAGACCCAGTACTTC,-,-,TRBV6-5,TRBJ2-5
CASSFGGTSSYEQYF,TGTGCCAGCAGCTTCGGCGGGACGTCCTCCTACGAGCAGTACTTC,-,few,TRBV9,TRBJ2-7
CSVLSETGETQYF,TGCAGCGTGCTCAGCGAGACCGGAGAGACCCAGTACTTC,-,-,TRBV29-1,TRBJ2-5
CASSPTGVSPLHF,TGTGCCAGCTCACCGACAGGGGTTTCACCCCTCCACTTT,TRBD1,-,TRBV6-5,TRBJ1-6
CASSELAGVSTDTQYF,TGCGCCAGCAGTGAGTTGGCGGGAGTTTCGACAGATACGCAGTATTTT,TRBD2,-,TRBV10-1,TRBJ2-3
CASSEFSGRTDTQYF,TGTGCCAGCAGTGAATTCTCCGGGAGGACAGATACGCAGTATTTT,TRBD2,-,TRBV6-1,TRBJ2-3
CASSSTTRGGYTF,TGTGCCAGCAGCTCCACGACCCGGGGGGGCTACACCTTC,-,-,TRBV7-2,TRBJ1-2
CATSDPGINYGYTF,TGTGCCACCAGTGATCCGGGGATTAACTATGGCTACACCTTC,-,-,TRBV24-1,TRBJ1-2
CASSQAGTGKAPGYTF,TGTGCCAGCAGCCAAGCTGGGACAGGGAAGGCCCCTGGCTACACCTTC,TRBD1,-,TRBV14,TRBJ1-2
CASSPTWNTEAFF,TGTGCCAGCAGTCCTACCTGGAACACTGAAGCTTTCTTT,-,-,TRBV2,TRBJ1-1
CSVVRGETQYF,TGCAGTGTGGTGAGAGGGGAGACCCAGTACTTC,-,-,TRBV20-1,TRBJ2-5
CSVEGTGATNEKLFF,TGCAGCGTTGAAGGGACAGGGGCAACTAATGAAAAACTGTTTTTT,TRBD1,-,TRBV29-1,TRBJ1-4
CASSTRTGGDSGANVLTF,TGTGCCAGCAGCACCCGGACAGGGGGGGATTCTGGGGCCAACGTCCTGACTTTC,TRBD1,-,TRBV13,TRBJ2-6